A selection of T cell receptor beta chains follows, all from one sample in a study of technical replicates of blood from four donors. Only in-frame clones appear in the TCRdb table, and some are missing; sequencing was by immunoSEQ multiplex PCR. The sample lists more than 90,000 clones; 95% were seen once. The sample comprised T cells isolated from PBMCs. The receptors stem from a human donor in good health. The CDR3 runs from the conserved cysteine through the conserved F or W.

cdr3_aa | v_call | cdr3_length | j_call
CSTAGTSGSGELFF | TRBV29-1 | 14 | TRBJ2-2
CAWSHDSLDEKLFF | TRBV30 | 14 | TRBJ1-4
CASSGTGKLVPYEQYF | TRBV25-1 | 16 | TRBJ2-7
CASSLLGTSGKYNEQFF | TRBV27 | 17 | TRBJ2-1
CASSLGGGGRLDEQYF | TRBV5-1 | 16 | TRBJ2-7
CASSGLAGAGELFF | TRBV6-5 | 14 | TRBJ2-2
CASSWDSVNQPQHF | TRBV5-1 | 14 | TRBJ1-5
CASSLQATAGNTIYF | TRBV7-3 | 15 | TRBJ1-3
CASSVSGGAEQPQHF | TRBV9 | 15 | TRBJ1-5
CASSLDPGSGRTYEQYF | TRBV5-1 | 17 | TRBJ2-7
CASSEARQSNEQFF | TRBV2 | 14 | TRBJ2-1
CASSQTGKDEQFF | TRBV5-1 | 13 | TRBJ2-1
CSVEEQGAGYTF | TRBV29-1 | 12 | TRBJ1-2
CASSFHRYEQYF | TRBV28 | 12 | TRBJ2-7
CAWTVLTNTEAFF | TRBV30 | 13 | TRBJ1-1
CASSFRSPGTSGGPSLNNEQFF | TRBV7-6 | 22 | TRBJ2-1
CASSRSGGQGVMKLFF | TRBV27 | 16 | TRBJ1-4
CSPRGSYEQYF | TRBV20-1 | 11 | TRBJ2-7
CSYFRTEAFF | TRBV29-1 | 10 | TRBJ1-1
CASSPRANTEAFF | TRBV9 | 13 | TRBJ1-1
CASSESGTKTQYF | TRBV25-1 | 13 | TRBJ2-5
CASRSYRGAITGELFF | TRBV12-2 | 16 | TRBJ2-2
CASSLYTSGGPGELFF | TRBV27 | 16 | TRBJ2-2
CASGSTGELFF | TRBV25-1 | 11 | TRBJ2-2
CASSLYTGLSTLYEQYF | TRBV7-9 | 17 | TRBJ2-7
CATSRVRQPTDTQYF | TRBV15 | 15 | TRBJ2-3
CASSQVADRNTEAFF | TRBV4-1 | 15 | TRBJ1-1
CASSVGTGVNTEAFF | TRBV9 | 15 | TRBJ1-1
CASSWNGQGVYTF | TRBV5-1 | 13 | TRBJ1-2
CASSYYLDSVQPQHF | TRBV7-8 | 15 | TRBJ1-5
CASRLAGVYNEQFF | TRBV6-5 | 14 | TRBJ2-1
CASSNRDRRTDGYTF | TRBV27 | 15 | TRBJ1-2
CASLKDSNTGELFF | TRBV27 | 14 | TRBJ2-2
CASSWTGGEGYTF | TRBV27 | 13 | TRBJ1-2
CATSRDNQGMEGYTF | TRBV15 | 15 | TRBJ1-2
CASSQDFGGGSEKLFF | TRBV4-2 | 16 | TRBJ1-4
CATATLFNEQFF | TRBV2 | 12 | TRBJ2-1
CASSVEGYSNYGYTF | TRBV9 | 15 | TRBJ1-2
CASRPGLARTGELFF | TRBV13 | 15 | TRBJ2-2
CASCLQGVNSPLHF | TRBV6-5 | 14 | TRBJ1-6
CASSLEAGGNTEAFF | TRBV5-1 | 15 | TRBJ1-1
CVRSLAQGANSPLHF | TRBV7-5 | 15 | TRBJ1-6
CASRRGGYEQYF | TRBV10-1 | 12 | TRBJ2-7
CASRGLAGEETQYF | TRBV10-2 | 14 | TRBJ2-5
CASGDSGGEQYF | TRBV6-6 | 12 | TRBJ2-7
CASILSGEGSYNEQFF | TRBV27 | 16 | TRBJ2-1
CASSLTSGPYEQYF | TRBV7-9 | 14 | TRBJ2-7
CASSLSGQATNQPQHF | TRBV28 | 16 | TRBJ1-5
CASSLPDRANIQYF | TRBV19 | 14 | TRBJ2-4
CASSLEEAAIEQYF | TRBV11-2 | 14 | TRBJ2-7
CASSVEQGVVDTQYF | TRBV9 | 15 | TRBJ2-3